This passage covers 14 T cell receptor beta chains from one sample sequenced in a study of OX40 agonist ivuxolimab in advanced cancers. Library preparation employed the immunoSEQ multiplex PCR assay. TCRdb re-hosts the immuneACCESS table, in-frame sequences only. Its copies lack some clones; in the studies checked, an unresolved V gene accounts for under half of them, and the cause for the rest is not known. This sample has roughly 28,000 clones in its table, and approximately 83% of those were observed once. The top ten clones comprise 28% of the sample. The source was CD4+ or CD8+ T cells sorted from blood, collected in a trial of the OX40 agonist ivuxolimab. The receptors were sampled from an adult with an advanced solid tumor such as melanoma, head and neck, liver or kidney cancer.

V gene TRBV4-2 combines with J gene TRBJ2-1; no reliable D call. The CDR3 sequence is 13 residues long. Germline lookup yields CDR1 LGHNA and CDR2 YNFKEQ. The V gene lost 0 bases and the J gene lost 3 bases, with 3 bases spanning the gap. The CDR3: CASSQENYNEQFF. The CDR3 DNA reads as TGTGCCAGCAGCCAAGAGAACTACAATGAGCAGTTCTTC.

This chain connects TRBV27 to TRBJ1-5; weak D call: TRBD1 (5 bases). CDR3 length: 14 amino acids. Germline V gene sequence: CDR1 MNHEY, CDR2 SMNVEV (reference sequence). V dropped 5 bases and J dropped 1 base, with 9 bases sitting between them. CDR3 region: CASSPRQSNQPQHF. DNA for the CDR3: TGTGCCAGCAGTCCTAGACAGAGCAATCAGCCCCAGCATTTT.

The gene calls are TRBV4-1 and TRBJ2-1; 7 nucleotides align to TRBD1. The CDR3 loop spans 13 amino acids. The germline gives CDR1 MGHRA, CDR2 YSYEKL. J was trimmed by 4 bases and V by 7 bases; bases with no gene match: 4. This CDR3 is CASTAGGYNEQFF. In DNA form, the CDR3 reads TGCGCCAGCACGGCAGGGGGATACAATGAGCAGTTCTTC.

The rearrangement uses TRBV5-1 and TRBJ1-4; TRBD1 matches at 9 bases. After removal of 3 bases from V and 7 bases from J, the junction contained 7 bases not matched to a gene. The CDR3 has 15 residues. The germline gives CDR1 SGHRS, CDR2 YFSETQ. The CDR3 sequence is CASSSGQGTLEKLFF. CDR3 sequence (DNA): TGCGCCAGCAGCTCTGGACAGGGGACTCTTGAAAAACTGTTTTTT.

The V gene is TRBV6-6, the J gene TRBJ1-5, with D possibly matching TRBD1 (5 bases). CDR1 and CDR2 (germline): MNHNY, SVGAGI (reference sequence). This CDR3 contains 15 residues. V lost 5 bases to trimming and J lost 2 bases, with 13 bases between them. The CDR3 loop is CASSIRDGGNQPQHF. CDR3 sequence (DNA): TGTGCCAGCAGTATCAGGGATGGGGGCAATCAGCCCCAGCATTTT.

This chain connects TRBV6-5 to TRBJ2-7, with TRBD2 matching over 9 bases. CDR1 MNHEY and CDR2 SVGAGI come from the germline V gene. The CDR3 extends over 14 amino acids. The ends lost 5 bases at V and 3 bases at J; junction bases unmatched: 5. CDR3 nucleotide sequence: TGTGCCAGCAGTCCCGGGACTAGCAGCTACGAGCAGTACTTC. Translated, it gives CASSPGTSSYEQYF.

The CDR3 sequence: CASSLGLQGISEQYF. The CDR3 nucleotides read TGTGCCAGCAGCTTGGGTCTGCAGGGAATCTCCGAGCAGTACTTC. The chain employs TRBV5-4 and TRBJ2-7; possible D gene TRBD1, 5 bases. The CDR3 covers 15 residues. The V end lost 0 bases, the J end lost 6 bases, and 16 bases lay between the germline ends. Looked up from germline, CDR1 is SGHNT and CDR2 is YYREEE (reference sequence).

This chain links TRBV5-1 with TRBJ1-2; D is uncertain. Germline V gives CDR1 SGHRS, CDR2 YFSETQ. The V end lost 3 bases, the J end lost 5 bases, and 14 bases lay between the germline ends. The CDR3 covers 14 residues. DNA for the CDR3: TGCGCCAGCAGCTCAGAGGAGGCATCTTATGGCTACACCTTC. Its protein is CASSSEEASYGYTF. The whole variable domain, remainder taken from reference TRBV5-1 and TRBJ1-2, is KAGVTQTPRYLIKTRGQQVTLSCSPISGHRSVSWYQQTPGQGLQFLFEYFSETQRNKGNFPGRFSGRQFSNSRSEMNVSTLELGDSALYLCASSSEEASYGYTFGSGTRLTVV.

This rearrangement joins TRBV27 to TRBJ2-7, with D maybe TRBD1 (6 bases). From germline, CDR1 is MNHEY and CDR2 SMNVEV (reference sequence). This CDR3 contains 14 residues. Trimming took 5 bases from V and 1 from J, leaving 12 bases between them. Here the CDR3 reads CASSTTGPSYEQYF. CDR3 nucleotides: TGTGCCAGCAGTACCACAGGGCCGTCCTACGAGCAGTACTTC.

The chain combines TRBV7-6 with TRBJ1-6; no definite D call. This CDR3 region has 17 residues. The ends were cut back, 4 bases at V and 0 bases at J, with 13 bases in the middle. The germline V gene encodes CDR1 SGHVS and CDR2 FNYEAQ. CDR3 protein: CASSSDRLSSYNSPLHF. CDR3 DNA sequence: TGTGCCAGCAGCTCTGACCGCCTAAGCTCCTATAATTCACCCCTCCACTTT.

The chain employs TRBV21-1 and TRBJ1-3. TRBV21-1 is noted as a pseudogene. CDR3 size: 15 residues. The CDR3 reads CASSLAGVSGNTIYF. CDR3 DNA sequence: TGTGCCAGCAGCCTAGCGGGGGTCTCTGGAAACACCATATATTTT.

There are many counts of this clone. The chain carries TRBV27 and TRBJ2-7; weak D call: TRBD1 (5 bases). The CDR3 sequence is 14 residues long. Germline V CDR1 and CDR2: MNHEY, SMNVEV (reference sequence). Trimming removed 6 bases at V and 0 bases at J, with 12 bases between. CDR3 in DNA: TGTGCCAGCAGCCCTGACAGTAACTCCTACGAGCAGTACTTC. It encodes CASSPDSNSYEQYF.

The V gene is TRBV19, the J gene TRBJ2-1, with 8 bases identical to TRBD2. Germline-derived CDR1 and CDR2 are LNHDA and SQIVND (reference sequence). The CDR3 spans 16 residues. The ends lost 3 bases at V and 9 bases at J; junction bases unmatched: 13. This CDR3 is CASSMWPGGDESEQFF. The DNA for the CDR3 is TGTGCCAGTAGTATGTGGCCGGGGGGGGACGAGAGTGAGCAGTTCTTC. Filled out from reference TRBV19 and TRBJ2-1, the complete variable domain reads DGGITQSPKYLFRKEGQNVTLSCEQNLNHDAMYWYRQDPGQGLRLIYYSQIVNDFQKGDIAEGYSVSREKKESFPLTVTSAQKNPTAFYLCASSMWPGGDESEQFFGPGTRLTVL.

The V call is TRBV14, the J call TRBJ1-6; D might be TRBD1 (6 bases). V was trimmed by 4 bases and J by 12 bases, leaving 16 bases between them. The CDR3 sequence is 14 residues long. Germline CDR1 SGHDN, CDR2 FVKESK. DNA for the CDR3: TGTGCCAGCAGCCTAAGGGGGGCTCGGGTACCCCTCCACTTT. Amino acids: CASSLRGARVPLHF.